The rows below give T cell receptor beta chains drawn from one sample of a study of blood T cell repertoires in COVID-19. Clones were sequenced by immunoSEQ multiplex PCR, and TCRdb holds only the in-frame ones, with some missing. Of about 150,000 clones in the sample, more than 80% were seen once. The material sequenced was peripheral blood. These receptors were taken from a man over 45 with acute or convalescent COVID-19. Each CDR3 is given with its conserved first and last residue. A D gene is named only where the DNA matches it firmly. Not all rows give a size; the values are once, few, many and, for expanded clones, a class.

J gene: TRBJ2-1; D gene: TRBD2; clone size: .; V gene: TRBV7-2; CDR3 protein: CASSLNPGLAGPEQFF; CDR3 DNA: TGTGCCAGCAGCTTAAACCCGGGACTAGCGGGACCTGAGCAGTTCTTC
J gene: TRBJ2-3; D gene: .; clone size: .; V gene: TRBV19; CDR3 protein: CASRDRGAASTDTQYF; CDR3 DNA: TGTGCCAGTAGGGACCGGGGGGCGGCGAGCACAGATACGCAGTATTTT
J gene: TRBJ1-1; D gene: .; clone size: once; V gene: TRBV11-3; CDR3 protein: CASSLSSDTEAFF; CDR3 DNA: TGTGCCAGCAGCTTAAGCTCCGACACTGAAGCTTTCTTT
J gene: TRBJ1-1; D gene: TRBD1; clone size: .; V gene: TRBV5-1; CDR3 protein: CASSYRTGMDTEAFF; CDR3 DNA: TGCGCCAGCAGCTACAGGACAGGGATGGACACTGAAGCTTTCTTT
J gene: TRBJ2-3; D gene: TRBD2; clone size: .; V gene: TRBV29-1; CDR3 protein: CSVDMVSGGGTDTQYF; CDR3 DNA: TGCAGCGTCGACATGGTTAGCGGGGGTGGAACAGATACGCAGTATTTT
J gene: TRBJ1-1; D gene: .; clone size: .; V gene: TRBV25-1; CDR3 protein: CASSDLWTANTEAFF; CDR3 DNA: TGTGCCAGCAGTGATCTTTGGACAGCGAACACTGAAGCTTTCTTT
J gene: TRBJ1-5; D gene: .; clone size: .; V gene: TRBV6-5; CDR3 protein: CASSNTYEPQHF; CDR3 DNA: TGTGCCAGCAGCAACACATACGAGCCCCAGCATTTT
J gene: TRBJ2-7; D gene: TRBD2; clone size: .; V gene: TRBV6-6; CDR3 protein: CASSSTSGGVDEQYF; CDR3 DNA: TGTGCCAGCAGTTCGACTAGCGGAGGAGTCGACGAGCAGTACTTC
J gene: TRBJ2-2; D gene: TRBD2; clone size: .; V gene: TRBV5-4; CDR3 protein: CASSLELAGGHGELFF; CDR3 DNA: TGTGCCAGCAGCTTGGAGCTAGCGGGGGGGCACGGGGAGCTGTTTTTT
J gene: TRBJ2-1; D gene: TRBD1; clone size: few; V gene: TRBV20-1; CDR3 protein: CSARDRVEQFF; CDR3 DNA: TGCAGTGCTCGCGACAGGGTTGAGCAGTTCTTC
J gene: TRBJ2-2; D gene: .; clone size: .; V gene: TRBV14; CDR3 protein: CASSQPRLGPTGELFF; CDR3 DNA: TGTGCCAGCAGCCAACCCAGACTAGGTCCAACCGGGGAGCTGTTTTTT
J gene: TRBJ1-4; D gene: TRBD1; clone size: .; V gene: TRBV19; CDR3 protein: CASSRDRGHNEKLFF; CDR3 DNA: TGTGCCAGTAGTCGTGACAGGGGGCACAATGAAAAACTGTTTTTT
J gene: TRBJ2-2; D gene: TRBD1; clone size: once; V gene: TRBV19; CDR3 protein: CASSKRQTVTGGVRAGELFF; CDR3 DNA: TGTGCCAGTAGTAAGCGACAAACCGTGACAGGGGGGGTGAGAGCCGGGGAGCTGTTTTTT
J gene: TRBJ2-5; D gene: TRBD2; clone size: .; V gene: TRBV7-3; CDR3 protein: CASSLTLAGVGETQYF; CDR3 DNA: TGTGCCAGCAGCTTAACGCTAGCGGGAGTTGGGGAGACCCAGTACTTC
J gene: TRBJ1-5; D gene: .; clone size: .; V gene: TRBV18; CDR3 protein: CASSPTGPQPQHF; CDR3 DNA: TGTGCCAGCTCACCAACAGGGCCCCAGCCCCAGCATTTT
J gene: TRBJ1-2; D gene: .; clone size: .; V gene: TRBV15; CDR3 protein: CATSRGADYGYTF; CDR3 DNA: TGTGCCACCAGCAGGGGAGCTGACTATGGCTACACCTTC
J gene: TRBJ2-3; D gene: .; clone size: .; V gene: TRBV23-1; CDR3 protein: CASSQSRHGQFTDTQYF; CDR3 DNA: TGCGCCAGCAGTCAATCTCGTCATGGGCAGTTCACAGATACGCAGTATTTT
J gene: TRBJ2-2; D gene: TRBD2; clone size: .; V gene: TRBV7-9; CDR3 protein: CASSFSGGNTGELFF; CDR3 DNA: TGTGCCAGCAGCTTTAGCGGGGGAAACACCGGGGAGCTGTTTTTT
J gene: TRBJ2-1; D gene: .; clone size: .; V gene: TRBV9; CDR3 protein: CASSVAGGTINEQFF; CDR3 DNA: TGTGCCAGCAGCGTAGCTGGTGGCACCATCAATGAGCAGTTCTTC
J gene: TRBJ2-1; D gene: TRBD2; clone size: .; V gene: TRBV5-1; CDR3 protein: CASSLGPSGYNEQFF; CDR3 DNA: TGCGCCAGCAGCTTGGGCCCTAGCGGATACAATGAGCAGTTCTTC
J gene: TRBJ2-5; D gene: TRBD2; clone size: .; V gene: TRBV28; CDR3 protein: CASSTGLAGGPVTQYF; CDR3 DNA: TGTGCCAGCAGCACCGGACTAGCGGGGGGGCCGGTGACCCAGTACTTC
J gene: TRBJ1-6; D gene: TRBD1; clone size: .; V gene: TRBV15; CDR3 protein: CATSPPDRGNFPLHF; CDR3 DNA: TGTGCCACCAGCCCCCCCGACAGGGGGAATTTCCCCCTCCACTTT
J gene: TRBJ2-5; D gene: .; clone size: few; V gene: TRBV9; CDR3 protein: CASSVDGEETQYF; CDR3 DNA: TGTGCCAGCAGCGTAGACGGGGAAGAGACCCAGTACTTC
J gene: TRBJ1-1; D gene: .; clone size: once; V gene: TRBV30; CDR3 protein: CAWTGLATEAFF; CDR3 DNA: TGTGCCTGGACAGGGCTGGCCACTGAAGCTTTCTTT
J gene: TRBJ1-6; D gene: TRBD1; clone size: .; V gene: TRBV30; CDR3 protein: CAWSLQGASPLHF; CDR3 DNA: TGTGCCTGGAGTTTACAGGGGGCTTCACCCCTCCACTTT
J gene: TRBJ2-3; D gene: .; clone size: few; V gene: TRBV7-9; CDR3 protein: CASSSSRDFDGTQYF; CDR3 DNA: TGTGCCAGCAGCTCGTCCCGGGACTTCGATGGTACGCAGTATTTT
J gene: TRBJ1-3; D gene: .; clone size: once; V gene: TRBV10-3; CDR3 protein: CAISLSSGNTIYF; CDR3 DNA: TGTGCCATCAGTCTAAGCTCTGGAAACACCATATATTTT
J gene: TRBJ1-3; D gene: .; clone size: .; V gene: TRBV10-3; CDR3 protein: CAISEEVSGNTIYF; CDR3 DNA: TGTGCCATCAGTGAGGAGGTCTCTGGAAACACCATATATTTT
J gene: TRBJ2-2; D gene: TRBD2; clone size: .; V gene: TRBV4-2; CDR3 protein: CASSQQASGTGELFF; CDR3 DNA: TGTGCCAGCAGCCAGCAGGCTAGCGGTACCGGGGAGCTGTTTTTT
J gene: TRBJ1-3; D gene: .; clone size: .; V gene: TRBV18; CDR3 protein: CASSPETGGGNTIYF; CDR3 DNA: TGTGCCAGCTCACCAGAGACCGGGGGTGGAAACACCATATATTTT
J gene: TRBJ1-3; D gene: .; clone size: .; V gene: TRBV5-1; CDR3 protein: CASSLGGVDSGNTIYF; CDR3 DNA: TGCGCCAGCAGCTTGGGGGGGGTTGACTCTGGAAACACCATATATTTT
J gene: TRBJ1-5; D gene: .; clone size: .; V gene: TRBV18; CDR3 protein: CASSPNRDNQPQHF; CDR3 DNA: TGTGCCAGCTCACCTAACAGGGACAATCAGCCCCAGCATTTT
J gene: TRBJ1-4; D gene: TRBD1; clone size: .; V gene: TRBV2; CDR3 protein: CASSGQGDPNEKLFF; CDR3 DNA: TGTGCCAGCAGTGGACAGGGGGACCCTAATGAAAAACTGTTTTTT
J gene: TRBJ1-2; D gene: .; clone size: .; V gene: TRBV11-2; CDR3 protein: CASSIKSNYGYTF; CDR3 DNA: TGTGCCAGCAGCATCAAATCTAACTATGGCTACACCTTC
J gene: TRBJ1-4; D gene: .; clone size: .; V gene: TRBV19; CDR3 protein: CASSPSRQPATNEKLFF; CDR3 DNA: TGTGCCAGTAGTCCCTCTCGACAGCCTGCAACTAATGAAAAACTGTTTTTT
J gene: TRBJ2-2; D gene: TRBD1; clone size: .; V gene: TRBV19; CDR3 protein: CASSPKQGFGTGELFF; CDR3 DNA: TGTGCCAGTAGTCCAAAACAGGGGTTCGGCACCGGGGAGCTGTTTTTT
J gene: TRBJ2-2; D gene: TRBD2; clone size: once; V gene: TRBV6-2/TRBV6-3; CDR3 protein: CASSYRRGTGELFF; CDR3 DNA: TGTGCCAGCAGTTACCGGCGGGGGACCGGGGAGCTGTTTTTT
J gene: TRBJ2-1; D gene: TRBD2; clone size: .; V gene: TRBV19; CDR3 protein: CASSPELAGGQFF; CDR3 DNA: TGTGCCAGTAGTCCAGAACTAGCGGGAGGGCAGTTCTTC
J gene: TRBJ2-7; D gene: TRBD2; clone size: many; V gene: TRBV7-2; CDR3 protein: CASSLGVGEGYEQYF; CDR3 DNA: TGTGCCAGCAGCTTAGGGGTTGGGGAGGGCTACGAGCAGTACTTC
J gene: TRBJ1-1; D gene: .; clone size: once; V gene: TRBV7-9; CDR3 protein: CASSLALEGLEAFF; CDR3 DNA: TGTGCCAGCAGCTTAGCCTTGGAGGGTTTAGAAGCTTTCTTT
J gene: TRBJ1-5; D gene: .; clone size: .; V gene: TRBV28; CDR3 protein: CASRLKHRVVQPQHF; CDR3 DNA: TGTGCCAGCAGACTTAAACACAGGGTGGTTCAGCCCCAGCATTTT